Listed below are T cell receptor beta chains from one sample, sequenced in a study of blood T cells in healthy people across ages. TCRdb reprocessed the 5' RACE reads via MiXCR and lists one record per CDR3 protein. Here the sample spans 600,000 to 1,000,000 distinct CDR3 sequences, approximately 25% being singletons. This sample also appeared in a second study, on T cells of mothers and their children.

The sample taken for sequencing was blood. All receptors derive from a boy younger than 18 in good health. CDR3s include the opening cysteine and the closing phenylalanine or tryptophan. D genes are given only for firm matches. The size of a clone is reported for some rows only, either as once, few or many, or as a class for expanded clones.

d_call	v_call	clone_size	j_call	cdr3_nt	cdr3_aa
TRBD2	TRBV7-9	many	TRBJ2-1	TGTGCCAGCAGCTCGACCGGTCTAGGAGCGGGAGAGCGCAATGAGCAGTTCTTC	CASSSTGLGAGERNEQFF
TRBD1	TRBV4-3	few	TRBJ2-7	TGCGCCAGCAGCCAAGATCAGGGGGTCTACGAGCAGTACTTC	CASSQDQGVYEQYF
.	TRBV14	few	TRBJ1-4	TGTGCCAGCAGCCAAGATCCGTTCGGGAATGAAAAACTGTTTTTT	CASSQDPFGNEKLFF
TRBD1	TRBV20-1	.	TRBJ2-6	TGCAGTGCCTTGGGCGGGACAGGGGCTCTGGGGGCCAACGTCCTGACTTTC	CSALGGTGALGANVLTF
TRBD1	TRBV4-3	.	TRBJ2-7	TGCGCCAGCAGCCAAGGTAGGACAGGGACCTCCTACGAGCAGTACTTC	CASSQGRTGTSYEQYF
.	TRBV12-3/TRBV12-4	.	TRBJ2-3	TGTGCCAGCAGTCCCTCAGGACAGACCACAGATACGCAGTATTTT	CASSPSGQTTDTQYF
TRBD2	TRBV6-2/TRBV6-3	.	TRBJ2-7	TGTGCCACCGCCTGGGGGGACTACTACGAGCAGTACTTC	CATAWGDYYEQYF
.	TRBV2	few	TRBJ2-1	TGTGCCGGCAGTCAAGAAAACACGGGGGAGCAGTTCTTC	CAGSQENTGEQFF
.	TRBV7-2	many	TRBJ2-4	TGTGCCAGCGAGAGTTGGGGGCTCAAAAACATTCAGTACTTC	CASESWGLKNIQYF
TRBD1	TRBV9	few	TRBJ2-7	TGTGCCAGCAGCTCACGGGACAGGGCGAACGAGCAGTACTTC	CASSSRDRANEQYF
TRBD2	TRBV12-3/TRBV12-4	.	TRBJ2-1	TGTGCCAGCAGTTTGTGGAGCGGGGGGGTTGACAATGAGCAGTTCTTC	CASSLWSGGVDNEQFF
TRBD2	TRBV20-1	.	TRBJ2-7	TGCAGTGCTAGCTCCCCCGCCCGGGCGGGAGTAAGCGAGCAGTACTTC	CSASSPARAGVSEQYF
.	TRBV12-3/TRBV12-4	few	TRBJ2-7	TGTGCCAGCAGTCCGATGGTTTCCTACGAGCAGTACTTC	CASSPMVSYEQYF
TRBD1	TRBV4-3	many	TRBJ2-5	TGCGCCAGCAGCCAAGGGACAGGCGCCCAAGAGACCCAGTACTTC	CASSQGTGAQETQYF
.	TRBV7-9	.	TRBJ1-2	TGTGCCAGCAGCTTGGGGTCGACCGTGTCGGCTTCCTTC	CASSLGSTVSASF
.	TRBV28	.	TRBJ2-5	TGTGCCAGCAGTCAAGGGACCCAGTACTTC	CASSQGTQYF
.	TRBV6-2/TRBV6-3	.	TRBJ1-5	TGTGCCAGCAGTTATATTGAGAGCAATCAGCCCCAGCATTTT	CASSYIESNQPQHF
TRBD1	TRBV28	few	TRBJ2-7	TGTGCCAGCCAGGGACAGGGAGTTTTGAGCGAGCAGTACTTC	CASQGQGVLSEQYF
.	TRBV4-2	few	TRBJ1-2	TGTGCCAGCAGCCAAGTTCAGGGGAGCGCCTACGGCTACACCTTC	CASSQVQGSAYGYTF